The 20 T cell receptor beta chains presented below share a single source sample, sequenced in a study of early T cells in non-severe SARS-CoV-2 infection. In TCRdb, the 5' RACE reads were re-called with MiXCR into one record per CDR3 protein. The profile shows roughly 56,000 distinct CDR3 sequences, around 16% of them singletons. Here the sequenced sample was whole blood, taken at baseline. These receptors came from an adult who was a healthcare worker with PCR-confirmed SARS-CoV-2 infection or an uninfected control (not recorded which).

The chain uses TRBV5-1 and TRBJ1-5; D is uncertain. Trimming left V 0 bases short and J 1 base short, with 8 bases between. Per the germline V gene, CDR1 is SGHRS and CDR2 is YFSETQ. There are 15 residues in the CDR3. The CDR3 reads CASSLEGQSNQPQHF. CDR3 coding DNA: TGCGCCAGCAGCTTGGAGGGCCAGAGCAATCAGCCCCAGCATTTT.

This clonotype was picked up a small number of times. This chain uses TRBV7-9 with TRBJ1-3; no clear D gene. The CDR3 extends over 13 amino acids. The germline gives CDR1 SEHNR, CDR2 FQNEAQ (reference sequence). V was cut by 2 bases and J by 3 bases, with 5 bases left in between. CDR3 loop: CASSLHDGNTIYF. CDR3 nucleotides: TGTGCCAGCAGCTTACATGATGGAAACACCATATATTTT. Using reference TRBV7-9 and TRBJ1-3 for the parts outside the CDR3, the full variable domain is DTGVSQNPRHKITKRGQNVTFRCDPISEHNRLYWYRQTLGQGPEFLTYFQNEAQLEKSRLLSDRFSAERPKGSFSTLEIQRTEQGDSAMYLCASSLHDGNTIYFGEGSWLTVV.

The chain is built from TRBV28 and TRBJ1-1; 8 nucleotides match TRBD1. The V gene end was trimmed by 10 bases and the J gene end by 1 base; junction bases not matched to a gene: 2. The CDR3 loop spans 12 amino acids. Germline CDR1 reads MDHEN; CDR2 reads SYDVKM. The CDR3 spells CATDRANTEAFF. CDR3 sequence (DNA): TGTGCCACGGACAGGGCGAACACTGAAGCTTTCTTT. The variable domain in full, with the rest retrieved from reference TRBV28 and TRBJ1-1, is DVKVTQSSRYLVKRTGEKVFLECVQDMDHENMFWYRQDPGLGLRLIYFSYDVKMKEKGDIPEGYSVSREKKERFSLILESASTNQTSMYLCATDRANTEAFFGQGTRLTVV.

CDR3 sequence (DNA): TGTGCCAGCAGTGAAGCCACTAGCGGGATCCAAGAGACCCAGTACTTC. This sequence encodes CASSEATSGIQETQYF. V and J are TRBV6-1 and TRBJ2-5; 10 nucleotides line up with TRBD2. The germline CDR1 and CDR2 sequences are MNHNS and SASEGT. The CDR3 runs 16 residues. V lost 0 bases, J lost 1 base, and 2 bases stayed unmatched.

The rearrangement uses TRBV12-2 and TRBJ2-6; TRBD1, the table's D call, was not compared with the DNA. TRBV12-2 is termed a pseudogene. This CDR3 has 19 amino acids. CDR3 DNA sequence: TGTGCAAGTCGCTTTTCGACAGGGGGCCCTTTCTCTGGGGCCAACGTCCTGACTTTC. It translates to CASRFSTGGPFSGANVLTF.

This clonotype was seen more than once but under ten times. The rearrangement links TRBV7-9 to TRBJ2-5, with D perhaps given as TRBD1 or TRBD2 (6 bases each). In germline, CDR1 is SEHNR, CDR2 FQNEAQ (reference sequence). Trimming pared 5 bases from V and 4 bases from J, leaving 14 bases between. CDR3 length: 14 amino acids. The CDR3 loop is CASSKQGGGETQYF. CDR3 DNA sequence: TGTGCCAGCAGCAAACAGGGAGGTGGAGAGACCCAGTACTTC.

This clonotype was seen at least ten times. This rearrangement joins TRBV3-1 to TRBJ2-1, with D unclear. Germline V gives CDR1 LGHDT, CDR2 YNNKEL (reference sequence). The CDR3 spans 13 residues. V was cut by 0 bases and J by 7 bases, with 7 bases left in between. As DNA, the CDR3 is TGTGCCAGCAGCCAAGAGTTGAGTAATGAGCAGTTCTTC. Protein: CASSQELSNEQFF.

The chain carries TRBV12-3 or TRBV12-4 and TRBJ1-6; D is perhaps TRBD1 (5 bases). This CDR3 has 14 residues. V lost 5 bases and J 4 bases, leaving 9 bases between the germline ends. CDR3 nucleotides: TGTGCCAGCAGTCCGGGACGGTATAATTCACCCCTCCACTTT. Encoded protein: CASSPGRYNSPLHF.

This clonotype has ten or more counts. The V gene is TRBV4-2, the J gene TRBJ2-2, with D possibly being TRBD2 (6 bases). CDR1 and CDR2 (germline): LGHNA, YNFKEQ. CDR3 length equals 14 residues. Trimming took 6 bases from V and 6 from J, leaving 14 bases between them. The CDR3 loop reads CASRRAGDPGELFF. CDR3 nucleotide sequence: TGTGCCAGCAGGCGAGCGGGTGATCCCGGGGAGCTGTTTTTT.

This clonotype appeared a few times. The chain uses TRBV20-1 and TRBJ2-1; perhaps TRBD2 as D (7 bases). The germline V gene has CDR1 DFQATT and CDR2 SNEGSKA (reference sequence). With 0 bases removed from V and 0 bases from J, the gap between germline ends came to 15 bases. CDR3 size: 17 residues. Here the CDR3 DNA reads TGCAGTGCTAGAGACCTCTCGGGGGGCCGCTCCTACAATGAGCAGTTCTTC. It specifies CSARDLSGGRSYNEQFF.

V is TRBV4-1 and J is TRBJ2-2; D ambiguous. Germline loops: CDR1 MGHRA, CDR2 YSYEKL. The CDR3 contains 13 residues. Between the trimmed V and J ends, which lost 1 base and 9 bases, there was a span of 9 bases. The CDR3 loop is CASSQVQPRELFF. DNA of the CDR3: TGCGCCAGCAGCCAAGTCCAGCCTAGGGAGCTGTTTTTT.

Ten or more counts support this clonotype. The chain carries TRBV20-1 and TRBJ2-1, with TRBD2 identical over 7 bases. The J segment lost 2 bases and the V segment lost 5 bases, leaving 6 bases of the junction unmatched. The CDR3 has 14 amino acids. Germline V gives CDR1 DFQATT, CDR2 SNEGSKA (reference sequence). The CDR3 protein is CSAVQRGAYNEQFF. The CDR3 DNA is TGCAGTGCTGTTCAACGGGGGGCCTACAATGAGCAGTTCTTC.

This clonotype has more than one count but fewer than ten. The rearrangement uses TRBV6-5 and TRBJ1-1; D not certain. Trimming pared 8 bases from V and 1 base from J, leaving 17 bases between. This CDR3 contains 15 residues. Germline V CDR1 and CDR2: MNHEY, SVGAGI. The CDR3 DNA sequence: TGTGCCAGCTACCGCCTCGGACTAAAGAACACTGAAGCTTTCTTT. It codes for CASYRLGLKNTEAFF.

Only a few counts were recorded for this clonotype. This sequence joins TRBV4-2 and TRBJ2-6; unclear D gene. Per germline, CDR1 LGHNA and CDR2 YNFKEQ. CDR3 size: 15 residues. V lost 4 bases and J 2 bases, leaving 9 bases between the germline ends. DNA of the CDR3: TGTGCCAGCAGCCCGGAAGTTACTGGGGCCAACGTCCTGACTTTC. It encodes CASSPEVTGANVLTF.

CDR3 sequence: CASSHGAGGYNEQFF. The CDR3 DNA reads TGCGCCAGCAGCCATGGAGCGGGAGGGTACAATGAGCAGTTCTTC. The chain is built from TRBV5-1 and TRBJ2-1, with 10 bases aligning to TRBD2. The V gene end was trimmed by 4 bases and the J gene end by 4 bases; junction bases not matched to a gene: 5. From germline, CDR1 is SGHRS and CDR2 YFSETQ. The CDR3 extends over 15 amino acids.

This clonotype was seen a handful of times. V and J are TRBV11-1 and TRBJ2-1; D call uncertain. V dropped 4 bases and J dropped 5 bases, with 6 bases sitting between them. Germline CDR1 and CDR2: SGHAT and FQDESV (reference sequence). The length of the CDR3 is 12 residues. In DNA form, the CDR3 reads TGTGCCAGCAGCTCACGGGACAATGAGCAGTTCTTC. Protein sequence: CASSSRDNEQFF.

Comment on this clonotype: With a much larger clone just one base away, this may be a read error. The chain combines TRBV4-1 with TRBJ2-3, with 10 bases fitting TRBD2. The CDR3 is made up of 20 amino acids. CDR1 MGHRA and CDR2 YSYEKL come from the germline V gene. Here the CDR3 reads CASSQTSGEAFPGVTDTLYF. The CDR3, as DNA: TGCGCCAGCAGCCAAACTAGCGGGGAGGCTTTTCCGGGGGTCACAGATACGCTGTATTTT.

This clonotype came up many times. The genes are TRBV28 and TRBJ2-5; 7 positions agree with TRBD2. The germline gives CDR1 MDHEN, CDR2 SYDVKM. V gave up 2 bases and J gave up 5 bases; unmatched junction bases: 14. The CDR3 is 17 amino acids. CDR3: CASSLVQVGGSVETQYF. The CDR3 nucleotides read TGTGCCAGCAGTTTAGTACAAGTCGGCGGGAGCGTGGAGACCCAGTACTTC.

The chain uses TRBV5-1 and TRBJ2-3; D perhaps matches TRBD2 (5 bases). The CDR3 extends over 15 amino acids. Trimming removed 5 bases from V and 3 bases from J, with 16 bases in between. CDR1 and CDR2 from the germline V gene are SGHRS and YFSETQ. The CDR3 sequence is CASSSSGLRTDTQYF. As DNA, the CDR3 is TGCGCCAGCAGTTCAAGCGGCCTAAGGACAGATACGCAGTATTTT.

This clonotype was found a few times. This sequence joins TRBV7-2 and TRBJ2-1; the D gene is possibly TRBD2 (6 bases). V lost 0 bases and J 3 bases, leaving 12 bases between the germline ends. This CDR3 has 16 amino acids. Germline V lookup: CDR1 SGHTA, CDR2 FQGNSA. CDR3 in amino acids: CASSLAVTRGYNEQFF. The CDR3 DNA reads as TGTGCCAGCAGCTTAGCGGTGACTAGAGGCTACAATGAGCAGTTCTTC.